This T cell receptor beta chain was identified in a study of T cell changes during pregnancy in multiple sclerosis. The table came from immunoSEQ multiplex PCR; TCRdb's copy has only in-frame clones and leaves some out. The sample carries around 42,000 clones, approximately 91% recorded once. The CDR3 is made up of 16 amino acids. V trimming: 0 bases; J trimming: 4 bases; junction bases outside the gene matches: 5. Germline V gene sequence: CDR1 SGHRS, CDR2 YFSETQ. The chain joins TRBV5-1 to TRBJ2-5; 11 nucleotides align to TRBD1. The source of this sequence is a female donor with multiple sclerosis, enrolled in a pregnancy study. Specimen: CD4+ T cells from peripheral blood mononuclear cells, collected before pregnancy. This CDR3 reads CASSLDGQGAGETQYF. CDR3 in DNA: TGCGCCAGCAGCTTGGATGGACAGGGGGCAGGAGAGACCCAGTACTTC.